Each of the 30 T cell receptor beta chains below was sequenced from the same sample in a study of T cells in Graves' hyperthyroidism and ophthalmopathy. The TCR beta CDR3 regions underwent amplification using RNA transcripts as the source. The HTBI primer set drove a first-round RT-PCR of the TCR CDR3. TCRdb processed the multiplex PCR reads anew with MiXCR; each CDR3 protein has one entry. The sample carries about 420,000 distinct CDR3 sequences, around 16% recorded once. Input material: blood. These TCRs come from a woman between 18 and 30 years old with Graves' hyperthyroidism.

In this sample, this clonotype turned up once. This rearrangement joins TRBV7-9 to TRBJ2-1; a possible D gene is TRBD2 (6 bases). CDR3 length equals 14 residues. Trimming took 5 bases from V and 7 from J, leaving 15 bases between them. In germline, CDR1 is SEHNR, CDR2 FQNEAQ (reference sequence). The CDR3 spells CASSRGDSINEQFF. As DNA, the CDR3 is TGTGCCAGCAGCAGAGGGGACTCCATAAATGAGCAGTTCTTC.

This clonotype was counted at least ten times. The chain recombines TRBV2 with TRBJ2-1, with 11 positions matching TRBD1. This CDR3 comprises 16 residues. In germline, CDR1 is SNHLY, CDR2 FYNNEI. V dropped 6 bases and J dropped 1; count of bases not matched to a gene: 5. CDR3 protein: CASRAGTGGSYNEQFF. The CDR3 DNA sequence: TGTGCCAGCAGAGCCGGGACAGGGGGGTCCTACAATGAGCAGTTCTTC. Drawing the rest from reference TRBV2 and TRBJ2-1, the complete variable domain is EPEVTQTPSHQVTQMGQEVILRCVPISNHLYFYWYRQILGQKVEFLVSFYNNEISEKSEIFDDQFSVERPDGSNFTLKIRSTKLEDSAMYFCASRAGTGGSYNEQFFGPGTRLTVL.

Only a few counts were recorded for this clonotype. V and J are TRBV7-6 and TRBJ2-1; 8 bases line up with TRBD2. Germline V gives CDR1 SGHVS, CDR2 FNYEAQ. Trimming removed 4 bases from V and 8 bases from J; junction bases left unmatched: 10. The CDR3 runs 15 residues. CDR3 amino acids: CASSSRRTSRDEQFF. In DNA form, the CDR3 reads TGTGCCAGCAGCTCTCGCCGGACTAGCCGGGATGAGCAGTTCTTC.

The sample holds many counts of this clonotype. The V gene is TRBV3-1, the J gene TRBJ2-1; D possibly corresponds to TRBD2 (7 bases). In germline, CDR1 is LGHDT, CDR2 YNNKEL (reference sequence). There are 15 residues in the CDR3. Trimming took off 1 base at V and 5 bases at J, with 12 bases between the two ends. The CDR3: CASSQVGGPNNEQFF. The CDR3 nucleotides read TGTGCCAGCAGCCAAGTGGGGGGGCCGAACAATGAGCAGTTCTTC.

This clonotype appeared many times. The J gene is TRBJ2-2, the V gene TRBV3-1; D is uncertain. Germline CDR1 and CDR2: LGHDT and YNNKEL (reference sequence). CDR3 length equals 14 residues. The V end lost 8 bases, the J end lost 0 bases, and 10 bases lay between the germline ends. The CDR3 coding sequence is TGTGCCAGCCGAACCACAGCGAACACCGGGGAGCTGTTTTTT. It encodes CASRTTANTGELFF.

This clonotype came up many times. The CDR3 region has the DNA TGTGCCTGGAGGGTTAGAGGCACAGATACGCAGTATTTT. The encoded protein is CAWRVRGTDTQYF. The chain combines TRBV30 with TRBJ2-3, with no clear D. This CDR3 contains 13 residues. Germline assignment: CDR1 GTSNPN and CDR2 SVGIG (reference sequence). Trimming stripped 3 bases from V and 1 base from J, with 8 bases between.

This clonotype appeared a few times. Its ends do not fully match the called genes, so a read error is possible. V usage is TRBV15 and J usage is TRBJ1-1, with unresolved D. The CDR3 length is 14 residues. The germline V gene encodes CDR1 LNHNV and CDR2 YYDKDF (reference sequence). The CDR3 here is CATSGEFGNTEAFF. CDR3 nucleotides: TGTGCCACCAGCGGAGAATTCGGGAACACTGAAGCTTTCTTT.

A few counts support this clonotype. The junction departs from germline at one end; a sequencing error may be responsible. This chain links TRBV28 with TRBJ1-2, with 7 bases fitting TRBD1. This CDR3 is built from 15 residues. The germline V gene encodes CDR1 MDHEN and CDR2 SYDVKM. The CDR3 loop reads CAGSANRGGDYGYTF. The DNA of the CDR3 is TGTGCCGGCAGTGCAAACAGGGGAGGGGACTATGGCTACACCTTC.

The rearrangement uses TRBV9 and TRBJ2-7; D not resolved. CDR1 SGDLS and CDR2 YYNGEE come from the germline V gene. Trimming pared 0 bases from V and 10 bases from J, leaving 14 bases between. The CDR3 length is 13 residues. The CDR3 loop is CASSVAGTSEQYF. CDR3 bases: TGTGCCAGCAGCGTAGCGGGCACATCGGAACAGTACTTC.

This clonotype showed up many times. The chain has TRBV5-1 and TRBJ1-1; 8 bases map to TRBD1. V dropped 4 bases and J dropped 11; count of bases not matched to a gene: 13. CDR1 and CDR2 (germline): SGHRS, YFSETQ. CDR3 size: 14 residues. The CDR3 sequence is CASSRTGSSLPAFF. The CDR3 DNA follows: TGCGCCAGCAGCCGGACAGGGAGCTCCCTCCCGGCTTTCTTT.

The gene calls are TRBV7-3 and TRBJ2-1; tentatively, D is TRBD2 (7 bases). The V gene lost 5 bases and the J gene lost 6 bases, with 17 bases spanning the gap. Germline values: CDR1 SGHTA, CDR2 FQGTGA. This CDR3 has 15 residues. CDR3 nucleotide sequence: TGTGCCAGCAGCCTAATAGGGGGGGCCGGCAATGAGCAGTTCTTC. Its translation: CASSLIGGAGNEQFF.

This clonotype was recorded many times. At one of its ends the junction is not consistent with the germline gene, which may arise from a read error. The chain uses TRBV10-3 and TRBJ2-1; D possibly matches TRBD1 or TRBD2 (6 bases each). The CDR3 has 15 residues. CDR1 ENHRY and CDR2 SYGVKD come from the germline V gene. DNA for the CDR3: TGTGCCATCAAGAGTAACGGCGGGCGGGACAACGAGCAGTTCTTC. This gives the protein CAIKSNGGRDNEQFF.

The chain recombines TRBV19 with TRBJ2-7; 9 positions agree with TRBD1. The germline CDR1 and CDR2 sequences are LNHDA and SQIVND (reference sequence). After removal of 1 base from V and 7 bases from J, the junction contained 11 bases not matched to a gene. The length of the CDR3 is 16 residues. The CDR3 nucleotides read TGTGCCAGTAGTATAGGAGCGGGACAGGGAATTGGAGAGCAGTACTTC. Residues: CASSIGAGQGIGEQYF.

This sequence joins TRBV12-3 or TRBV12-4 and TRBJ2-5; 10 nucleotides match TRBD2. This CDR3 spans 17 amino acids. The V gene end was trimmed by 2 bases and the J gene end by 1 base; junction bases not matched to a gene: 7. The CDR3 sequence is CASSLSGSGGTQETQYF. CDR3 nucleotides: TGTGCCAGCAGTTTAAGTGGTAGCGGGGGGACCCAAGAGACCCAGTACTTC.

This clonotype showed up just a few times. This likely traces to a read error, being one base from a far larger clone. The J gene is TRBJ1-2, the V gene TRBV18, with 9 bases that match TRBD1. This CDR3 spans 14 amino acids. With V trimmed by 7 bases and J by 2 bases, 5 bases remained unmatched. The germline gives CDR1 KGHSH, CDR2 LQKENI. CDR3 in amino acids: CASLPGQGNYGYTF. The CDR3 DNA is TGTGCCAGCTTACCCGGACAGGGGAACTATGGCTACACCTTC.

The rearrangement links TRBV6-2 or TRBV6-3 to TRBJ2-3; D is uncertain. Per germline, CDR1 MNHEY and CDR2 SVGEGT. V shed 6 bases and J shed 5 bases, with 12 bases lying between them. This CDR3 is built from 13 residues. Written as DNA, the CDR3 is TGTGCCAGCAGCGGTGGCCCCGTAGATACGCAGTATTTT. This gives the protein CASSGGPVDTQYF.

This sequence joins TRBV3-1 and TRBJ2-5; D remains unclear. This CDR3 spans 11 amino acids. Germline V gene lookup returns CDR1 LGHDT and CDR2 YNNKEL (reference sequence). Trimming pared 4 bases from V and 7 bases from J, leaving 7 bases between. The CDR3: CASSRAGTQYF. Here the CDR3 DNA reads TGTGCCAGCAGCCGTGCAGGGACCCAGTACTTC.

Only one count was recorded for this clonotype. This chain links TRBV11-2 with TRBJ1-2; D ambiguous. V lost 0 bases, J lost 7 bases, and 9 bases lay in between. The CDR3 sequence is 13 residues long. Germline CDR1 reads SGHAT; CDR2 reads FQNNGV. The CDR3, as DNA: TGTGCCAGCAGCTTAGATCTGAGAGGTGGCTACACCTTC. Amino acids: CASSLDLRGGYTF.

The rearrangement joins TRBV6-1 to TRBJ1-1; no clear D gene. Germline CDR1 MNHNS, CDR2 SASEGT. V was clipped by 5 bases and J by 7 bases, with 14 bases between them. The CDR3 length is 13 residues. The CDR3, as DNA: TGTGCCAGCAGTAGACGACACGCCCTTGAAGCTTTCTTT. It codes for CASSRRHALEAFF.

This clonotype showed up many times. The chain is built from TRBV12-3 or TRBV12-4 and TRBJ2-6, with D perhaps TRBD1 (6 bases). CDR3 length: 14 residues. V lost 5 bases and J lost 4, with 9 bases in between. This chain's CDR3 is CASSNREGANVLTF. The CDR3 nucleotides are TGTGCCAGCAGTAACAGGGAGGGGGCCAACGTCCTGACTTTC.

A word on this clonotype: A read error may explain this, as a much larger clone is one base away. The chain employs TRBV6-2 or TRBV6-3 and TRBJ2-7; 10 positions agree with TRBD1. The CDR3 is made up of 15 amino acids. Germline V gene data show CDR1 as MNHEY and CDR2 as SVGEGT. CDR3: CASSEGQGENYGQYF. In DNA, the CDR3 is TGTGCCAGCTCGGAAGGACAGGGGGAGAACTACGGGCAGTACTTC.

The rearrangement uses TRBV6-1 and TRBJ1-3; weak D call: TRBD1 (5 bases). The CDR3 is 14 amino acids. Germline CDR1 is MNHNS and CDR2 is SASEGT. Trimming took off 6 bases at V and 7 bases at J, with 16 bases between the two ends. The CDR3 sequence is CASRPPGIGNTIYF. The CDR3 coding sequence is TGTGCCAGCAGACCGCCAGGGATAGGGAACACCATATATTTT.

The table lists this clonotype with many counts. This sequence joins TRBV20-1 and TRBJ1-2, with 8 nucleotides matching TRBD1. The ends lost 5 bases at V and 4 bases at J; junction bases unmatched: 6. The CDR3 covers 13 residues. Germline assignment: CDR1 DFQATT and CDR2 SNEGSKA (reference sequence). The CDR3 here is CSAPRTGSYGYTF. CDR3 bases: TGCAGTGCTCCCCGGACAGGGTCCTATGGCTACACCTTC.

Many counts were recorded for this clonotype. The rearrangement uses TRBV11-2 and TRBJ2-4, with 10 bases aligning to TRBD1. Germline V gene data show CDR1 as SGHAT and CDR2 as FQNNGV. J gave up 8 bases and V 3 bases, and 13 bases lay outside the gene matches. CDR3 size: 17 residues. CDR3 amino acids: CASSFAGTGAPTDIQYF. The CDR3 DNA follows: TGTGCCAGCAGCTTTGCCGGGACAGGGGCCCCAACGGACATTCAGTACTTC.

This clonotype was counted many times. The chain has TRBV28 and TRBJ1-3; a possible D gene is TRBD1 (6 bases). With 6 bases removed from V and 2 bases from J, the gap between germline ends came to 14 bases. CDR1 and CDR2 (germline): MDHEN, SYDVKM. CDR3 length equals 15 residues. The DNA of the CDR3 is TGTGCCAGCAGATTCGAGGGGGGAACTGGAAACACCATATATTTT. It yields the protein CASRFEGGTGNTIYF. Full variable domain (missing parts from reference TRBV28 and TRBJ1-3): DVKVTQSSRYLVKRTGEKVFLECVQDMDHENMFWYRQDPGLGLRLIYFSYDVKMKEKGDIPEGYSVSREKKERFSLILESASTNQTSMYLCASRFEGGTGNTIYFGEGSWLTVV.

This clonotype was picked up a small number of times. This may come from a read error, since a much larger clone is one base off. The chain carries TRBV4-1 and TRBJ2-7; TRBD2 matches 10 bases. CDR3 size: 15 residues. Trimming cost V 8 bases and J 4 bases; bases outside gene matches: 11. Germline CDR1 MGHRA, CDR2 YSYEKL. This CDR3 is CASGTLAGDFYEQYF. CDR3 DNA sequence: TGCGCCAGCGGCACCCTAGCGGGAGACTTTTACGAGCAGTACTTC.

The table lists this clonotype with many counts. The chain links TRBV6-1 to TRBJ2-3; 9 bases match TRBD2. The V and J ends lost 5 bases and 5 bases, in that order; junction bases with no gene match: 8. This CDR3 comprises 15 residues. Per the germline V gene, CDR1 is MNHNS and CDR2 is SASEGT. CDR3 sequence (DNA): TGTGCCAGCAGTCAAGTAGCGGGAGTAGGAGATACGCAGTATTTT. As protein: CASSQVAGVGDTQYF.

As concerns this clonotype: A much larger clonotype is one base distant, so this may be a read error. The CDR3 nucleotides read TGTGACGGCCACCGGGAGCCCACCTACAATGAGCAGTTCTTC. Translation: CDGHREPTYNEQFF. V usage is TRBV7-9 and J usage is TRBJ2-1; possibly TRBD2 for D (6 bases). The CDR3 has 14 amino acids. Germline lookup yields CDR1 SEHNR and CDR2 FQNEAQ (reference sequence).

This clonotype was counted at least ten times. This chain joins TRBV3-1 and TRBJ2-3; tentative D call: TRBD1 (5 bases). Germline CDR1 LGHDT, CDR2 YNNKEL (reference sequence). The CDR3 runs 18 residues. Trimming took 5 bases from V and 2 from J, leaving 23 bases between them. The DNA for the CDR3 is TGTGCCAGCAGCACCCCGACCCCCAGGGCCCGGCACACAGATACGCAGTATTTT. As protein: CASSTPTPRARHTDTQYF.

The chain employs TRBV5-1 and TRBJ2-5; no clear D gene. V lost 0 bases, J lost 7 bases, and 13 bases lay in between. Germline CDR1 reads SGHRS; CDR2 reads YFSETQ. This CDR3 is built from 14 residues. DNA for the CDR3: TGCGCCAGCAGCTTGGAGTCCCGCGGCGGGACCCAGTACTTC. Residues: CASSLESRGGTQYF.